This T cell receptor beta chain emerged from a study of blood T cell repertoires in COVID-19. Study-level background: The United States, Italy and Spain were the sources of the acute and convalescent COVID-19 samples. PBMCs, B-cell-depleted T cells, or T cells provided the cDNA or gDNA that made up the material.

Using immunoSEQ multiplex PCR, the repertoire was profiled, and TCRdb retains in-frame clones only, with some absent. The table shows roughly 200,000 clones, with roughly 85% occurring only once. Trimming took 6 bases from V and 4 from J, leaving 13 bases between them. Germline CDR1 MDHEN, CDR2 SYDVKM. The CDR3 totals 14 residues. The receptor comes from a woman aged 60-75 years with acute or convalescent COVID-19. This chain links TRBV28 with TRBJ2-1, with D perhaps matching TRBD1 (5 bases). The source material was peripheral blood. CDR3 residues: CASSKTQGYNEQFF. The CDR3 DNA follows: TGTGCCAGCAGCAAGACTCAGGGTTACAATGAGCAGTTCTTC. Complete variable domain (other parts from reference TRBV28 and TRBJ2-1): DVKVTQSSRYLVKRTGEKVFLECVQDMDHENMFWYRQDPGLGLRLIYFSYDVKMKEKGDIPEGYSVSREKKERFSLILESASTNQTSMYLCASSKTQGYNEQFFGPGTRLTVL.